This entry describes one TCR beta chain. This sample includes further DNA sequences coding for the same CDR3. Germline V lookup: CDR1 SGHAT, CDR2 FQDESV (reference sequence). The CDR3 loop spans 14 amino acids. The ends lost 5 bases at V and 4 bases at J; junction bases unmatched: 1. This record comes from a study of shared clonotypes between healthy human individuals. Using immunoSEQ multiplex PCR, the repertoire was profiled, and TCRdb retains in-frame clones only, with some absent. Here the sample spans about 1 million clones, 75% to 80% being singletons. The sequenced material came from memory CD4+ T cells from PBMCs. The subset was: CD45RA-negative fraction. This sequence was found in a man aged 18 to 30 in good health. Some clones in this sample may be carry-over from other donors' samples. This chain uses TRBV11-1 with TRBJ2-1, with 11 positions matching TRBD2. The CDR3 nucleotides read TGTGCCAGCAGCCGGACTAGCGGGTACAATGAGCAGTTCTTC. It specifies CASSRTSGYNEQFF.